These 14 T cell receptor beta chains came from one sample sequenced in a study of neurological immune-mediated disorders. TCRdb reprocessed the 5' RACE reads with MiXCR, giving one entry per CDR3 protein. The sample has 30,000 or so distinct CDR3 sequences, around 4% seen once; the top ten hold around 27%. The sequenced sample consisted of CD4+ T cells from blood. Every receptor here comes from a woman aged 40 to 49 in good health.

This clonotype was found many times. The chain couples TRBV24-1 to TRBJ2-7, with TRBD1 matching over 10 bases. Germline-derived CDR1 and CDR2 are KGHDR and SFDVKD. V was clipped by 0 bases and J by 1 base; unmatched bases: 20. This CDR3 has 22 residues. The CDR3 DNA follows: TGTGCCACCAGTGATTTGTTGAAGGAAGTAGAGGACAGGGGGATCGGGTCCTACGAGCAGTACTTC. It translates to CATSDLLKEVEDRGIGSYEQYF.

This clonotype was observed at least ten times. This rearrangement joins TRBV7-8 to TRBJ2-1; D is tentatively TRBD1 or TRBD2 (5 bases each). Deletions cut 3 bases from V and 0 bases from J, with 12 bases between. Germline V gene sequence: CDR1 SGHVS, CDR2 FQNEAQ. The CDR3 loop spans 16 amino acids. The CDR3 coding sequence is TGTGCCAGCAGCTTGCGAGGGGCGAGCTCCTACAATGAGCAGTTCTTC. It translates to CASSLRGASSYNEQFF.

This clonotype was counted ten times or more. The chain recombines TRBV5-1 with TRBJ2-1; TRBD2 agrees at 14 bases. The J segment lost 3 bases and the V segment lost 4 bases, leaving 6 bases of the junction unmatched. The CDR3 has 17 residues. Germline V CDR1 and CDR2: SGHRS, YFSETQ. The CDR3: CASSPGTSGSFYNEQFF. The CDR3 DNA reads TGCGCCAGCAGCCCCGGGACTAGCGGGAGTTTCTACAATGAGCAGTTCTTC. Full variable domain (remainder filled in from reference TRBV5-1 and TRBJ2-1): KAGVTQTPRYLIKTRGQQVTLSCSPISGHRSVSWYQQTPGQGLQFLFEYFSETQRNKGNFPGRFSGRQFSNSRSEMNVSTLELGDSALYLCASSPGTSGSFYNEQFFGPGTRLTVL.

This clonotype has a count of ten or more. The chain links TRBV5-1 to TRBJ2-4; D remains unclear. The CDR3 sequence is 15 residues long. Per the germline V gene, CDR1 is SGHRS and CDR2 is YFSETQ. V was shortened by 0 bases and J by 7 bases, with 14 bases between the two germline ends. CDR3 in DNA: TGCGCCAGCAGCTTGGAAACGGGTCTTCTGAACATTCAGTACTTC. Protein product: CASSLETGLLNIQYF.

This clonotype has a count of ten or more. The chain couples TRBV20-1 to TRBJ2-1; 8 bases fit TRBD1. The CDR3 length is 14 residues. The germline V gene has CDR1 DFQATT and CDR2 SNEGSKA (reference sequence). With V trimmed by 4 bases and J by 9 bases, 11 bases remained unmatched. The CDR3 loop is CSANQGALSGEQFF. Written as DNA, the CDR3 is TGCAGTGCTAACCAGGGGGCGCTCAGTGGTGAGCAGTTCTTC.

This clonotype was recorded many times. The V call is TRBV5-6, the J call TRBJ2-5; D is tentatively TRBD1 or TRBD2 (5 bases each). The CDR3 extends over 15 amino acids. CDR1 and CDR2 (germline): SGHDT, YYEEEE. V dropped 4 bases and J dropped 5 bases, with 18 bases sitting between them. The chain's CDR3 is CASSRGITAWETQYF. The CDR3 bases are TGTGCCAGCAGCCGGGGCATAACTGCGTGGGAGACCCAGTACTTC.

Many counts were recorded for this clonotype. This chain joins TRBV4-1 and TRBJ2-5, with 8 bases fitting TRBD1. Germline CDR1 and CDR2: MGHRA and YSYEKL. V shed 3 bases, J shed 2 bases, and the junction held 5 bases outside the gene matches. CDR3 length: 15 residues. The CDR3 nucleotides read TGCGCCAGCAGCCACCTACAGGGGGGACAAGAGACCCAGTACTTC. As protein: CASSHLQGGQETQYF.

This clonotype was observed at least ten times. The CDR3 DNA is TGTGCCTGGATCGGACAGGGGAACACCGGGGAGCTGTTTTTT. It is translated as CAWIGQGNTGELFF. The chain employs TRBV30 and TRBJ2-2, with 8 bases lining up with TRBD1. Germline CDR1 GTSNPN, CDR2 SVGIG (reference sequence). With V trimmed by 4 bases and J by 1 base, 2 bases remained unmatched. The CDR3 length is 14 residues.

This clonotype has a count of ten or more. The J gene is TRBJ1-5, the V gene TRBV11-2; D may be TRBD1 (6 bases). In germline, CDR1 is SGHAT, CDR2 FQNNGV. The CDR3 is made up of 14 amino acids. V lost 5 bases and J lost 5, with 13 bases in between. CDR3: CASSRGDTYQPQHF. The CDR3 region has the DNA TGTGCCAGCAGCCGCGGGGACACATATCAGCCCCAGCATTTT.

This clonotype showed up many times. In DNA form, the CDR3 reads TGCAGTGCTAGAGCGGGGGGGCCGGGGGAGACCCAGTACTTC. Translated: CSARAGGPGETQYF. The chain is built from TRBV20-1 and TRBJ2-5; TRBD2 agrees at 8 bases. V was clipped by 1 base and J by 5 bases; unmatched bases: 6. Germline values: CDR1 DFQATT, CDR2 SNEGSKA (reference sequence). The CDR3 spans 14 residues.

This clonotype showed up many times. The chain uses TRBV18 and TRBJ2-2; D possibly corresponds to TRBD1 (5 bases). Germline CDR1 reads KGHSH; CDR2 reads LQKENI. There are 17 residues in the CDR3. The V end lost 2 bases, the J end lost 6 bases, and 19 bases lay between the germline ends. CDR3 bases: TGTGCCAGCTCACCAGGATTGGTGGACACATTGTCCGGGGAGCTGTTTTTT. Its translation: CASSPGLVDTLSGELFF.

This clonotype was seen ten or more times. This chain joins TRBV3-1 and TRBJ2-3; D uncertain. The CDR3 contains 16 residues. CDR1 LGHDT and CDR2 YNNKEL come from the germline V gene (reference sequence). V lost 1 base to trimming and J lost 6 bases, with 17 bases between them. The CDR3 coding sequence is TGTGCCAGCAGCCAAGGTGTCTCACTCGGTGAGGATACGCAGTATTTT. This codes for CASSQGVSLGEDTQYF.

This clonotype was observed many times. The chain has TRBV20-1 and TRBJ2-3; the match to TRBD2 covers 9 bases. The V gene's germline CDR1 is DFQATT and CDR2 SNEGSKA (reference sequence). The CDR3 is made up of 16 amino acids. With V trimmed by 0 bases and J by 2 bases, 6 bases remained unmatched. CDR3 sequence reads: CSARDIAGVFTDTQYF. CDR3 nucleotides: TGCAGTGCTAGAGATATAGCGGGGGTCTTCACAGATACGCAGTATTTT.

This clonotype was found many times. The chain is built from TRBV7-8 and TRBJ1-2, with D possibly being TRBD1 (6 bases). CDR1 is SGHVS, CDR2 FQNEAQ, per germline. The CDR3 sequence is 18 residues long. Trimming pared 5 bases from V and 6 bases from J, leaving 28 bases between. Here the CDR3 DNA reads TGTGCCAGCAGCACTCTTGAAGGGGGGGCGGCTGGTGTCAATGGCTACACCTTC. Residues: CASSTLEGGAAGVNGYTF.